This TCR beta chain was recorded in a study of chemoradiotherapy in HPV16-positive cancers. About the research overall: Two HPV16-positive patients' cells yielded candidate HPV-specific clones and common motifs.

The CDR3 consists of 13 residues. Per germline, CDR1 MNHEY and CDR2 SVGAGI. V was pared by 5 bases and J by 1 base, with 9 bases between. Study results and caveats: Candidate HPV-specific clones and E7-related TCR motifs grew in tumor during treatment. In HPV16-positive patients, HPV-responsive T-cell expansion tracked better recurrence-free survival. The functional HPV-specific definition rests on just two HPV16-positive patients.

Notes on this clone: Antigen: not known.

Data came from immunoSEQ multiplex PCR; TCRdb stores just in-frame clones and leaves some out. The sample shows 10,000 or so clones, approximately 83% of them seen only once. V is TRBV6-5 and J is TRBJ2-7; D might be TRBD1 (5 bases). Sequences were derived from blood, sampled from a patient who underwent chemoradiotherapy. This sequence originates from a human donor with HPV-associated anogenital cancer. CDR3 sequence reads: CASSVRESYEQYF. In DNA form, the CDR3 reads TGTGCCAGCAGTGTCAGGGAATCCTACGAGCAGTACTTC.